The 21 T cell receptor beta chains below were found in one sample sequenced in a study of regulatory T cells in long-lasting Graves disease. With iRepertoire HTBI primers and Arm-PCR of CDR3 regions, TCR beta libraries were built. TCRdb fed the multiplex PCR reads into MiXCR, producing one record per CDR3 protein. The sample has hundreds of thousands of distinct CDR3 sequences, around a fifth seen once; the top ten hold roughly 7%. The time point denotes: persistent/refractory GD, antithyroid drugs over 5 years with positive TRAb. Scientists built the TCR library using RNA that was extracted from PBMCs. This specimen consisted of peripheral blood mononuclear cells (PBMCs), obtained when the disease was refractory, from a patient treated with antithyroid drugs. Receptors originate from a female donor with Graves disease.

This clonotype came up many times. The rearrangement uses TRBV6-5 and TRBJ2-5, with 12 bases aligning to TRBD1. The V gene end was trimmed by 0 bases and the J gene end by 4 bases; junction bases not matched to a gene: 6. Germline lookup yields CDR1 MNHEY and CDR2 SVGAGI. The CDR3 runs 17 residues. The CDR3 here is CASSYSPGTGGGETQYF. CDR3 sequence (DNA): TGTGCCAGCAGTTACTCCCCCGGGACAGGGGGCGGAGAGACCCAGTACTTC.

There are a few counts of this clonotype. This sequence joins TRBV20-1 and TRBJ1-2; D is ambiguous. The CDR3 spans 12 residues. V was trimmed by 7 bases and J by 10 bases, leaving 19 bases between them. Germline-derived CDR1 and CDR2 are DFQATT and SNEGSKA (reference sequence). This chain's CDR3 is CSVARTDSAYTF. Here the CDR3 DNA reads TGCAGTGTTGCGAGGACCGACTCAGCCTACACCTTC.

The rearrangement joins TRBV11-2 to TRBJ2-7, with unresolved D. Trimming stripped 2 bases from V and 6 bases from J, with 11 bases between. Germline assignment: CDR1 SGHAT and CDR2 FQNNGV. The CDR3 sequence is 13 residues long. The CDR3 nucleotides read TGTGCCAGCAGCTTATTCTCCCTCTCCGAGCAGTACTTC. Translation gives CASSLFSLSEQYF.

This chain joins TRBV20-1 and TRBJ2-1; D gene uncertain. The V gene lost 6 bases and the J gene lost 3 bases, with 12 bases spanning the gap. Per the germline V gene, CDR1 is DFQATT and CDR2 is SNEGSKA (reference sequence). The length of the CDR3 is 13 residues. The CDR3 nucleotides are TGCAGTGCCCTGAGTTTTTACTACAATGAGCAGTTCTTC. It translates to CSALSFYYNEQFF.

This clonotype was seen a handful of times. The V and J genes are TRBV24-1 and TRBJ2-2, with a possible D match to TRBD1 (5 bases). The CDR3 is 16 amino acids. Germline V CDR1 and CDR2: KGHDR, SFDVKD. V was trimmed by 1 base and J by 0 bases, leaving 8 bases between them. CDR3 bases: TGTGCCACCAGTGATTTTAGGGGCACGAACACCGGGGAGCTGTTTTTT. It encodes CATSDFRGTNTGELFF.

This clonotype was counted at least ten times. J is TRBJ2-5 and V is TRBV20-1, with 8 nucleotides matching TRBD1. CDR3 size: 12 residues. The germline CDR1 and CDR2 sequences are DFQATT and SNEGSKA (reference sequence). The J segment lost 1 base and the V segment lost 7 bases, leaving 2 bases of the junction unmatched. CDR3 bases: TGCAGTGGAACAGGGGGCCAAGAGACCCAGTACTTC. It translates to CSGTGGQETQYF.

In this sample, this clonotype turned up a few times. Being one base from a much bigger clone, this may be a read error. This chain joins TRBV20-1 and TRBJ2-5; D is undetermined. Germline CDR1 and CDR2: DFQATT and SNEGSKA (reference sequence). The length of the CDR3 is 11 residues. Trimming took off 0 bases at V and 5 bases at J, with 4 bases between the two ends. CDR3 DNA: TGCAGTGCTAGAGATTGGGAGACCCAGTACTTC. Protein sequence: CSARDWETQYF.

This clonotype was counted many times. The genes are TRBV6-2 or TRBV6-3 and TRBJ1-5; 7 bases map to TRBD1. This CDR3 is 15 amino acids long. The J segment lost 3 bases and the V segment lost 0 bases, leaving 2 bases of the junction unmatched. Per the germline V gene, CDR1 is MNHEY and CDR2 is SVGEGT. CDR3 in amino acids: CASSYSGQVNQPQHF. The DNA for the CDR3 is TGTGCCAGCAGTTACTCTGGACAGGTCAATCAGCCCCAGCATTTT.

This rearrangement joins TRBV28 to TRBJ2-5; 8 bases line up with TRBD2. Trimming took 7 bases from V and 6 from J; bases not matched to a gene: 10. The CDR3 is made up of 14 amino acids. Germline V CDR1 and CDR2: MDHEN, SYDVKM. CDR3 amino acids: CASTVPGGRKTQYF. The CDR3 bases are TGTGCCAGCACTGTTCCGGGGGGGCGGAAGACCCAGTACTTC.

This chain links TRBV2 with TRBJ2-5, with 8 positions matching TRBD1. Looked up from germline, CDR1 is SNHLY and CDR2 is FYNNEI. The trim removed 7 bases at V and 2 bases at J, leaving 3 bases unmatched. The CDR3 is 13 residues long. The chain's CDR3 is CASTGTGQETQYF. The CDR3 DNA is TGTGCCAGCACCGGGACAGGACAAGAGACCCAGTACTTC.

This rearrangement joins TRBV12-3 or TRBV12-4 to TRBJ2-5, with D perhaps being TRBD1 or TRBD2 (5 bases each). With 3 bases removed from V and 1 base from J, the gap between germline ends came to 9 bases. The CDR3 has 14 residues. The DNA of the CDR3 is TGTGCCAGCAGTTTTCAGGGAGCCCAAGAGACCCAGTACTTC. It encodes CASSFQGAQETQYF.

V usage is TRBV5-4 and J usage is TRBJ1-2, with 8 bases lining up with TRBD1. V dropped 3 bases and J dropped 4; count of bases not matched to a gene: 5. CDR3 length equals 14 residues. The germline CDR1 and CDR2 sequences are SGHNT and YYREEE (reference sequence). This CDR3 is CASSSTGASYGYTF. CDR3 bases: TGTGCCAGCAGCTCGACAGGGGCATCCTATGGCTACACCTTC.

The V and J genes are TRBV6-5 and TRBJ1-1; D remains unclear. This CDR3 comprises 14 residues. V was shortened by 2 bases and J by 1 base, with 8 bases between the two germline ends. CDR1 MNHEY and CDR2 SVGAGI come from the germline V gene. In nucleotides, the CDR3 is TGTGCCAGCAGTTACGGGTTTTCGAACACTGAAGCTTTCTTT. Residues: CASSYGFSNTEAFF.

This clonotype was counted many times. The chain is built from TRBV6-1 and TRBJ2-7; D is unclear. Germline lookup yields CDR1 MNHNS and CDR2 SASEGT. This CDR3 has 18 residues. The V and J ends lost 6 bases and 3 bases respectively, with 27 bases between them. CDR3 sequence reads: CASRTRALPRATYYEQYF. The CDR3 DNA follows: TGTGCCAGCAGAACCCGCGCGCTGCCTCGGGCTACCTACTACGAGCAGTACTTC.

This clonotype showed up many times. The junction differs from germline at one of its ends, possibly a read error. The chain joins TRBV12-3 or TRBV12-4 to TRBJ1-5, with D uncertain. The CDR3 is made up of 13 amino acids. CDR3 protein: CASSLGLNQPQHF. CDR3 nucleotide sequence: TGTGCCAGCAGCTTAGGCCTTAATCAGCCCCAGCATTTT.

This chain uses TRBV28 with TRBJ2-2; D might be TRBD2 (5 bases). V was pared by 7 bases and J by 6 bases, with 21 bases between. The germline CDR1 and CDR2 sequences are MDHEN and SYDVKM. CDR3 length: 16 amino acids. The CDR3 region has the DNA TGTGCCAGCACCATGAACGAAGGGAGACGGGCCGGGGAGCTGTTTTTT. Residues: CASTMNEGRRAGELFF.

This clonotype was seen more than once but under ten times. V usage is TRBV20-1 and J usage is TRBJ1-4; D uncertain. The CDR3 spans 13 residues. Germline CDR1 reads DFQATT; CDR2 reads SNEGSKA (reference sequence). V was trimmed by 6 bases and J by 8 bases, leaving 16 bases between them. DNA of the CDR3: TGCAGTGCCCGTCGGCAGCTTGGGGAAAAACTGTTTTTT. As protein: CSARRQLGEKLFF.

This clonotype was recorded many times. CDR3 region: CASSYVPGETQYF. Here the CDR3 DNA reads TGTGCCAGCAGTTACGTTCCGGGAGAGACCCAGTACTTC. The chain employs TRBV6-2 or TRBV6-3 and TRBJ2-5; D unclear. The CDR3 has 13 residues. V was pared by 2 bases and J by 4 bases, with 8 bases between. The germline gives CDR1 MNHEY, CDR2 SVGEGT.

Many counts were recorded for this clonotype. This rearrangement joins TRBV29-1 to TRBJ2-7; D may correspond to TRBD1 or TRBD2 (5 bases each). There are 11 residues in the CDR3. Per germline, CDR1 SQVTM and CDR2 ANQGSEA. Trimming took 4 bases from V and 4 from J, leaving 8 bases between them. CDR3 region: CSVGGAYEQYF. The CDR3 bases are TGCAGCGTTGGAGGGGCGTACGAGCAGTACTTC.

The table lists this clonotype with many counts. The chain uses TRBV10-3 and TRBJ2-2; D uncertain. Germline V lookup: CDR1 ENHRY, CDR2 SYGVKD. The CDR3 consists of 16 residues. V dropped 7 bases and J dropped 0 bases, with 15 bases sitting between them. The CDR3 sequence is CAITAERLANTGELFF. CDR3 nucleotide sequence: TGTGCCATCACCGCGGAACGGTTAGCGAACACCGGGGAGCTGTTTTTT.

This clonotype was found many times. This chain's CDR3 is CASSLGAVNTEAFF. CDR3 DNA sequence: TGTGCCAGCAGCCTCGGAGCAGTGAACACTGAAGCTTTCTTT. The V and J genes are TRBV6-1 and TRBJ1-1; no firm D call. Germline V gives CDR1 MNHNS, CDR2 SASEGT. Trimming left V 6 bases short and J 0 bases short, with 11 bases between. The CDR3 runs 14 residues.